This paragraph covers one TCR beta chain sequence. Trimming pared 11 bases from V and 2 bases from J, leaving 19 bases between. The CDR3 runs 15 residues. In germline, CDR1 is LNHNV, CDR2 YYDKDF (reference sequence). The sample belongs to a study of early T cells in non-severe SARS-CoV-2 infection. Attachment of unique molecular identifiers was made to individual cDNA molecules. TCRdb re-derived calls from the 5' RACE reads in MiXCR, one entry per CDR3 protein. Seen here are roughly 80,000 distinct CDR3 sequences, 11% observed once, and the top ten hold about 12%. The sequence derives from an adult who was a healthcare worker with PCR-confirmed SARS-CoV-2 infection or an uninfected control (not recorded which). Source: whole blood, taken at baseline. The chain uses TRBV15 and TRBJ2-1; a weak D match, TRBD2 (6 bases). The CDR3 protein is CAASLGASAYNEQFF. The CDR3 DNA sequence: TGTGCCGCCTCCTTAGGGGCTAGCGCCTACAATGAGCAGTTCTTC. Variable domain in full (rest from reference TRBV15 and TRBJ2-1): DAMVIQNPRYQVTQFGKPVTLSCSQTLNHNVMYWYQQKSSQAPKLLFHYYDKDFNNEADTPDNFQSRRPNTSFCFLDIRSPGLGDTAMYLCAASLGASAYNEQFFGPGTRLTVL.